This T cell receptor (beta chain) was profiled in a study of OX40 agonist ivuxolimab in advanced cancers. Looking at the study overall: Ivuxolimab was administered intravenously to patients at 0.01 to 10 mg/kg every 2 weeks. Hepatocellular carcinoma, melanoma, renal cell or head and neck cancer was diagnosed in the dose-escalation patients. Broader study findings: Clonal expansion by week 6 occurred in CD4+ and CD8+ blood T cells (at 0.1 to 3.0 mg/kg). Among expanded peripheral T cells, antigen specificity went undetermined.

Turning to this clone: What it binds is unknown.

Clones were read by immunoSEQ multiplex PCR, and TCRdb kept only the in-frame ones, dropping some. There are more than 40,000 clones in the sample; about nine tenths occur only once, and about 7.5% lies in the top ten. The starting material was CD4+ or CD8+ T cells sorted from blood, obtained in a trial of the OX40 agonist ivuxolimab. The TCR comes from an adult with an advanced solid tumor such as melanoma, head and neck, liver or kidney cancer.

Here the CDR3 DNA reads TGTGCCAGCGGGTATTGGGGGGATGGCTACACCTTC. Translating it yields CASGYWGDGYTF. The chain combines TRBV27 with TRBJ1-2, with a possible D match to TRBD1 (5 bases). The CDR3 is 12 residues long. Per germline, CDR1 MNHEY and CDR2 SMNVEV (reference sequence). Deletions cut 8 bases from V and 6 bases from J, with 13 bases between.